Below, 27 T cell receptor beta chains from the same sample are listed, as sequenced in a study of identical twins. TCRdb re-called the 5' RACE reads with MiXCR, one entry per CDR3 protein. The data hold some 560,000 distinct CDR3 sequences, with 9.6% observed a single time. These records were also assigned to another study, of yellow fever vaccine responses in identical twins.

Sequenced material: PBMCs. These receptors all come from a woman between 18 and 29 years old in good health.

The chain recombines TRBV27 with TRBJ2-7, with 9 bases lining up with TRBD2. With V trimmed by 6 bases and J by 6 bases, 12 bases remained unmatched. The germline CDR1 and CDR2 sequences are MNHEY and SMNVEV (reference sequence). There are 15 residues in the CDR3. CDR3 sequence reads: CASSRGGLAPFEQYF. In DNA form, the CDR3 reads TGTGCCAGCAGCCGTGGGGGACTAGCTCCCTTCGAGCAGTACTTC.

Only a few counts were recorded for this clonotype. One junction end does not reproduce the germline sequence, and a read error may be involved. V is TRBV7-7 and J is TRBJ2-1, with 7 positions matching TRBD2. CDR1 is SSHAT, CDR2 FNYEAQ, per germline (reference sequence). CDR3 length equals 17 residues. The CDR3 reads CASSPILHPSGNNEQFF. Written as DNA, the CDR3 is TGTGCTAGCAGCCCCATCTTGCACCCTAGCGGCAACAATGAGCAGTTCTTC.

This clonotype was seen only a few times. This chain connects TRBV6-1 to TRBJ2-3; no clear D. Per germline, CDR1 MNHNS and CDR2 SASEGT. Trimming cost V 5 bases and J 2 bases, with 20 bases left between them. This CDR3 spans 17 amino acids. The CDR3 protein is CASSPRPHSKITDTQYF. The CDR3 nucleotides are TGTGCCAGCAGTCCGAGGCCGCACAGTAAAATCACAGATACGCAGTATTTT.

This chain joins TRBV7-3 and TRBJ2-2; the D gene is possibly TRBD1 (6 bases). The CDR3 loop spans 15 amino acids. Trimming removed 4 bases from V and 3 bases from J, with 12 bases in between. Germline CDR1 SGHTA, CDR2 FQGTGA. CDR3 sequence reads: CASSSTDSYTGELFF. The DNA of the CDR3 is TGTGCCAGCAGCTCCACGGACAGCTACACCGGGGAGCTGTTTTTT.

The table lists this clonotype with many counts. V is TRBV6-5 and J is TRBJ1-3; D gene uncertain. This CDR3 region has 14 residues. Germline values: CDR1 MNHEY, CDR2 SVGAGI. V shed 2 bases and J shed 2 bases, with 7 bases lying between them. Written as DNA, the CDR3 is TGTGCCAGCAGTTACAGCACCACTGGAAACACCATATATTTT. It codes for CASSYSTTGNTIYF.

This clonotype showed up many times. The chain couples TRBV20-1 to TRBJ1-1; 7 bases are a match to TRBD1. The CDR3 runs to 15 residues. V gave up 0 bases and J gave up 2 bases; unmatched junction bases: 6. The germline V gene encodes CDR1 DFQATT and CDR2 SNEGSKA (reference sequence). The DNA for the CDR3 is TGCAGTGCTAGAGATTTCGGACAGGAAAACACTGAAGCTTTCTTT. Translation: CSARDFGQENTEAFF.

In this sample, this clonotype turned up a few times. The chain uses TRBV5-6 and TRBJ2-5; D possibly corresponds to TRBD1 (6 bases). Germline CDR1 is SGHDT and CDR2 is YYEEEE. The V and J ends lost 4 bases and 5 bases respectively, with 12 bases between them. The CDR3 covers 13 residues. CDR3 bases: TGTGCCAGCAGCCGGGACACGGTGGAGACCCAGTACTTC. Protein: CASSRDTVETQYF. The full variable domain, in which reference TRBV5-6 and TRBJ2-5 provide the parts outside the CDR3, is DAGVTQSPTHLIKTRGQQVTLRCSPKSGHDTVSWYQQALGQGPQFIFQYYEEEERQRGNFPDRFSGHQFPNYSSELNVNALLLGDSALYLCASSRDTVETQYFGPGTRLLVL.

In this sample, this clonotype turned up many times. The CDR3 reads CSSRLGTDTQYF. The CDR3 nucleotides read TGCAGTAGTCGGTTGGGCACAGATACGCAGTATTTT. This chain links TRBV20-1 with TRBJ2-3; D call uncertain. Trimming stripped 8 bases from V and 1 base from J, with 10 bases between. The germline gives CDR1 DFQATT, CDR2 SNEGSKA (reference sequence). The CDR3 is 12 residues long.

The chain has TRBV7-9 and TRBJ1-6; 7 bases are shared with TRBD1. CDR3 length equals 14 residues. In germline, CDR1 is SEHNR, CDR2 FQNEAQ (reference sequence). Trimming took 4 bases from V and 6 from J; bases not matched to a gene: 3. The DNA of the CDR3 is TGTGCCAGCAGCTCCGGGACAGCTAATTCACCCCTCCACTTT. Translating gives CASSSGTANSPLHF.

This clonotype was recorded a few times. V and J are TRBV14 and TRBJ1-2; D uncertain. CDR1 and CDR2 from the germline V gene are SGHDN and FVKESK. The CDR3 contains 13 residues. V lost 4 bases, J lost 2 bases, and 8 bases lay in between. The CDR3, as DNA: TGTGCCAGCAGCCCCAATGGCAACTATGGCTACACCTTC. Protein sequence: CASSPNGNYGYTF.

This clonotype was counted only a few times. V gene TRBV20-1 combines with J gene TRBJ2-1; 8 bases match TRBD2. After removal of 0 bases from V and 8 bases from J, the junction contained 15 bases not matched to a gene. The CDR3 runs to 17 residues. Looked up from germline, CDR1 is DFQATT and CDR2 is SNEGSKA (reference sequence). The CDR3 DNA reads as TGCAGTGCTAGAGATCTCGAAGTAGCGGGACGGGGCGATGAGCAGTTCTTC. Protein: CSARDLEVAGRGDEQFF.

The chain recombines TRBV20-1 with TRBJ2-3; weak D call: TRBD2 (5 bases). The V end was cut by 2 bases, the J end by 3 bases, with 30 bases between. The germline CDR1 and CDR2 sequences are DFQATT and SNEGSKA (reference sequence). CDR3 length equals 20 residues. CDR3 sequence reads: CSARPNLGQSTEGGTDTQYF. The DNA of the CDR3 is TGCAGTGCTAGACCTAACCTCGGGCAGAGCACAGAGGGTGGTACAGATACGCAGTATTTT.

This clonotype was detected only a few times. This chain connects TRBV5-5 to TRBJ1-2, with D maybe TRBD1 (5 bases). V lost 0 bases to trimming and J lost 3 bases, with 15 bases between them. CDR1 SGHKS and CDR2 YYEKEE come from the germline V gene (reference sequence). The CDR3 is 16 residues long. CDR3 in DNA: TGTGCCAGCAGCTTGGAGGCAGGGACGGCCGACTATGGCTACACCTTC. This codes for CASSLEAGTADYGYTF.

This clonotype appeared many times. This rearrangement joins TRBV9 to TRBJ2-7; weak D call: TRBD1 (5 bases). The germline gives CDR1 SGDLS, CDR2 YYNGEE. V was pared by 1 base and J by 3 bases, with 8 bases between. The CDR3 extends over 13 amino acids. CDR3 sequence: CASSVQGGYEQYF. The DNA of the CDR3 is TGTGCCAGCAGCGTACAGGGTGGCTACGAGCAGTACTTC.

This clonotype appeared many times. The V gene is TRBV9, the J gene TRBJ2-3; tentative D call: TRBD1 (6 bases). Per the germline V gene, CDR1 is SGDLS and CDR2 is YYNGEE. The germline V and J ends were trimmed by 5 bases and 1 base, with 17 bases remaining between them. This CDR3 is 16 amino acids long. Here the CDR3 reads CASSGLGARGTDTQYF. CDR3 sequence (DNA): TGTGCCAGCAGTGGCTTGGGGGCGAGAGGCACAGATACGCAGTATTTT.

The chain recombines TRBV2 with TRBJ2-2, with 12 bases identical to TRBD2. The germline CDR1 and CDR2 sequences are SNHLY and FYNNEI. This CDR3 spans 15 amino acids. With V trimmed by 6 bases and J by 5 bases, 4 bases remained unmatched. CDR3 sequence: CASRRLAGETGELFF. For the CDR3, the DNA is TGTGCCAGCAGGCGACTAGCGGGGGAGACCGGGGAGCTGTTTTTT.

This clonotype was recorded many times. The V call is TRBV7-2, the J call TRBJ2-1, with a tentative D call TRBD1 (6 bases). V was trimmed by 6 bases and J by 4 bases, leaving 16 bases between them. Germline V CDR1 and CDR2: SGHTA, FQGNSA. The CDR3 runs 15 residues. This chain's CDR3 is CASSLDRDNYNEQFF. Here the CDR3 DNA reads TGTGCCAGCAGTCTGGACAGAGATAATTACAATGAGCAGTTCTTC. The whole variable domain, filled in from reference TRBV7-2 and TRBJ2-1, reads GAGVSQSPSNKVTEKGKDVELRCDPISGHTALYWYRQSLGQGLEFLIYFQGNSAPDKSGLPSDRFSAERTGGSVSTLTIQRTQQEDSAVYLCASSLDRDNYNEQFFGPGTRLTVL.

This chain connects TRBV7-9 to TRBJ2-1, with 11 bases lining up with TRBD2. J lost 2 bases, V lost 5 bases, and 5 bases had no gene match. In germline, CDR1 is SEHNR, CDR2 FQNEAQ (reference sequence). The CDR3 totals 16 residues. For the CDR3, the DNA is TGTGCCAGCAGCCAACTAGCGGGAGCGGCCTACAATGAGCAGTTCTTC. Amino acids: CASSQLAGAAYNEQFF. The variable domain in full, with the rest retrieved from reference TRBV7-9 and TRBJ2-1, is DTGVSQNPRHKITKRGQNVTFRCDPISEHNRLYWYRQTLGQGPEFLTYFQNEAQLEKSRLLSDRFSAERPKGSFSTLEIQRTEQGDSAMYLCASSQLAGAAYNEQFFGPGTRLTVL.

The table lists this clonotype with many counts. The chain recombines TRBV5-1 with TRBJ1-5; D gene uncertain. Trimming removed 3 bases from V and 0 bases from J, with 7 bases in between. There are 14 residues in the CDR3. Germline V CDR1 and CDR2: SGHRS, YFSETQ. CDR3 bases: TGCGCCAGCAGCTCCGGGGATAGCAATCAGCCCCAGCATTTT. Translation gives CASSSGDSNQPQHF.

This clonotype has more than one count but fewer than ten. The chain links TRBV2 to TRBJ2-5; TRBD2 is a possible D gene (5 bases). Germline V gives CDR1 SNHLY, CDR2 FYNNEI. This CDR3 contains 16 residues. The V and J ends lost 8 bases and 1 base respectively, with 20 bases between them. The CDR3 spells CASLSHDILGQETQYF. The CDR3 DNA is TGTGCCAGCCTGAGCCACGACATACTAGGCCAAGAGACCCAGTACTTC.

This chain joins TRBV5-1 and TRBJ2-3; 8 bases are shared with TRBD2. CDR1 and CDR2 from the germline V gene are SGHRS and YFSETQ. The CDR3 length is 14 residues. J gave up 4 bases and V 4 bases, and 5 bases lay outside the gene matches. The CDR3 sequence is CASSRGGHPDTQYF. CDR3 DNA sequence: TGCGCCAGCAGCCGGGGGGGCCATCCAGATACGCAGTATTTT. The full variable domain, rest sourced from reference TRBV5-1 and TRBJ2-3, is KAGVTQTPRYLIKTRGQQVTLSCSPISGHRSVSWYQQTPGQGLQFLFEYFSETQRNKGNFPGRFSGRQFSNSRSEMNVSTLELGDSALYLCASSRGGHPDTQYFGPGTRLTVL.

In its sample, this clonotype was seen many times. The rearrangement links TRBV12-5 to TRBJ1-5; D not resolved. The V gene's germline CDR1 is LGHNT and CDR2 FRNRAP. Trimming removed 6 bases at V and 6 bases at J, with 12 bases between. CDR3 size: 13 residues. The CDR3 DNA sequence: TGTGCTAGTGGGCTGGAGCATGGTCAGCCCCAGCATTTT. Its protein is CASGLEHGQPQHF.

The chain links TRBV6-2 or TRBV6-3 to TRBJ2-7, with a tentative D call TRBD1 (5 bases). The germline V and J ends were trimmed by 5 bases and 6 bases, with 17 bases remaining between them. This CDR3 is 14 amino acids long. Germline lookup yields CDR1 MNHEY and CDR2 SVGEGT. Written as DNA, the CDR3 is TGTGCCAGCAGTACCACGACAGCCTTGGCCGAGCAGTACTTC. This codes for CASSTTTALAEQYF.

In this sample, this clonotype turned up a few times. The J gene is TRBJ2-7, the V gene TRBV3-1, with 9 bases matching TRBD2. Germline V gives CDR1 LGHDT, CDR2 YNNKEL (reference sequence). V was pared by 1 base and J by 4 bases, with 11 bases of the junction left unmatched. The CDR3 contains 17 residues. The CDR3 reads CASSQGGGRANRYEQYF. CDR3 nucleotide sequence: TGTGCCAGCAGCCAAGGGGGCGGGAGGGCCAATAGGTACGAGCAGTACTTC.

The chain recombines TRBV7-2 with TRBJ2-3; maybe TRBD2 (5 bases). The CDR3 is 16 residues long. V gave up 4 bases and J gave up 6 bases, with 20 bases separating them. In germline, CDR1 is SGHTA, CDR2 FQGNSA. CDR3: CASSSRSGSRSDTQYF. The CDR3 coding sequence is TGTGCCAGCAGCTCCCGGTCGGGGTCCAGGTCTGATACGCAGTATTTT.

This clonotype was counted between two and nine times. The rearrangement joins TRBV7-2 to TRBJ2-7, with 8 bases fitting TRBD2. The germline V gene has CDR1 SGHTA and CDR2 FQGNSA. V dropped 2 bases and J dropped 6; count of bases not matched to a gene: 3. The CDR3 consists of 13 residues. The CDR3 coding sequence is TGTGCCAGCAGCTTACGGGGGGGGAGCGAGCAGTACTTC. Translating it yields CASSLRGGSEQYF.

This clonotype came up a few times. J is TRBJ2-1 and V is TRBV7-2; TRBD2 matches 14 bases. This CDR3 comprises 17 residues. Germline lookup yields CDR1 SGHTA and CDR2 FQGNSA. With V trimmed by 7 bases and J by 5 bases, 10 bases remained unmatched. The CDR3: CASTRPGLAGGNNEQFF. DNA for the CDR3: TGTGCCAGCACCCGCCCCGGACTAGCGGGGGGCAACAATGAGCAGTTCTTC.